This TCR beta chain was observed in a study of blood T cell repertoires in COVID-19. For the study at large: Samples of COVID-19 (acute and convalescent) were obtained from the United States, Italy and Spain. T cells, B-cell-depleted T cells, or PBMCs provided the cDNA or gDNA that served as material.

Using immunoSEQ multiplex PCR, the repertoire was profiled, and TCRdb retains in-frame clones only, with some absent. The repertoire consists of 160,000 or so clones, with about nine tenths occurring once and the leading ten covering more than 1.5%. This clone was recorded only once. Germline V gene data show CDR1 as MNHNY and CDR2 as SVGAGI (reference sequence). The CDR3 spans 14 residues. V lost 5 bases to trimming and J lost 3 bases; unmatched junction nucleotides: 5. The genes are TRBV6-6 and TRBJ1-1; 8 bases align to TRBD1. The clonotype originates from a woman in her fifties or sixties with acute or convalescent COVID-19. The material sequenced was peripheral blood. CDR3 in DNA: TGTGCCAGCAGTAAACTACAGGGGGACACTGAAGCTTTCTTT. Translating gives CASSKLQGDTEAFF.